The 28 T cell receptor beta chains given below trace back to one sample, sequenced in a study of regulatory T cells in long-lasting Graves disease. Regarding time point: persistent/refractory GD, antithyroid drugs over 5 years with positive TRAb. The TCR library used RNA extracted from PBMCs. Assembly of TCR beta libraries relied on iRepertoire HTBI primers together with Arm-PCR of CDR3 regions. TCRdb re-called the multiplex PCR reads with MiXCR, one entry per CDR3 protein. The table lists around 400,000 distinct CDR3 sequences, 23% of them singletons. Source: peripheral blood mononuclear cells (PBMCs), taken when the disease was refractory, from a patient treated with antithyroid drugs. These receptors were taken from a female donor with Graves disease.

The rearrangement uses TRBV30 and TRBJ2-5; D call uncertain. CDR1 GTSNPN and CDR2 SVGIG come from the germline V gene (reference sequence). The CDR3 has 11 residues. V lost 6 bases, J lost 2 bases, and 7 bases lay in between. The CDR3 is CACWKQETQYF. The CDR3 DNA follows: TGTGCCTGCTGGAAACAAGAGACCCAGTACTTC.

Concerning this clonotype: A read error is possible here, since a much larger clone lies one base away. The conserved final phenylalanine or tryptophan is absent from the CDR3, which likely points to a read error. The chain combines TRBV7-9 with TRBJ2-7; 12 nucleotides match TRBD2. Germline V gene lookup returns CDR1 SEHNR and CDR2 FQNEAQ (reference sequence). Trimming at V came to 5 bases and at J to 6 bases, leaving 5 bases not matched to a gene. The CDR3 has 14 residues. The CDR3 DNA is TGTGCCAGCAGCCGACTAGCGGGAGCTGTCGAGCAGTACTCC. Amino acid sequence: CASSRLAGAVEQYS.

The CDR3 nucleotides are TGTGCCAGTAGTATGTCCAGGACTACCGGGGAGCTGTTTTTT. This gives the protein CASSMSRTTGELFF. The chain uses TRBV19 and TRBJ2-2, with D maybe TRBD2 (5 bases). Germline V gene lookup returns CDR1 LNHDA and CDR2 SQIVND (reference sequence). The V gene lost 3 bases and the J gene lost 5 bases, with 10 bases spanning the gap. This CDR3 has 14 residues.

This clonotype was seen repeatedly, ten times or more. The chain is built from TRBV24-1 and TRBJ2-5; D could derive from TRBD1 or TRBD2 (6 bases each). The CDR3 loop spans 16 amino acids. Deletions cut 3 bases from V and 2 bases from J, with 15 bases between. Looked up from germline, CDR1 is KGHDR and CDR2 is SFDVKD. The CDR3 DNA sequence: TGTGCCACCAGTGATCCCGCCCCGGGGGCTCAAGAGACCCAGTACTTC. As protein: CATSDPAPGAQETQYF.

This clonotype was seen many times. The rearrangement uses TRBV28 and TRBJ1-3, with a possible D match to TRBD1 (5 bases). The V gene's germline CDR1 is MDHEN and CDR2 SYDVKM. Trimming left V 1 base short and J 0 bases short, with 13 bases between. The CDR3 consists of 17 residues. CDR3 in amino acids: CASSLFGRAHSGNTIYF. DNA for the CDR3: TGTGCCAGCAGTTTATTCGGCAGGGCACACTCTGGAAACACCATATATTTT.

This clonotype was seen only a few times. The rearrangement links TRBV19 to TRBJ1-2; D unclear. Germline assignment: CDR1 LNHDA and CDR2 SQIVND (reference sequence). The CDR3 is 14 residues long. Trimming pared 6 bases from V and 4 bases from J, leaving 15 bases between. CDR3 DNA: TGTGCCAGTAGGGAAGAGATGACCCTCTATGGCTACACCTTC. Protein product: CASREEMTLYGYTF.

Many counts were recorded for this clonotype. This chain connects TRBV12-3 or TRBV12-4 to TRBJ2-7, with D perhaps being TRBD1 or TRBD2 (5 bases each). V lost 8 bases to trimming and J lost 0 bases, with 11 bases between them. This CDR3 has 13 amino acids. The CDR3 DNA sequence: TGTGCCAGCCGTGGGACGGTCTCCTACGAGCAGTACTTC. Its translation is CASRGTVSYEQYF.

This clonotype was recorded many times. The chain carries TRBV27 and TRBJ2-5; D may match TRBD1 or TRBD2 (5 bases each). V was clipped by 0 bases and J by 5 bases, with 13 bases between them. From germline, CDR1 is MNHEY and CDR2 SMNVEV (reference sequence). The CDR3 loop spans 15 amino acids. CDR3 in amino acids: CASSLSSRGMETQYF. Written as DNA, the CDR3 is TGTGCCAGCAGTTTATCGTCGAGGGGAATGGAGACCCAGTACTTC.

The rearrangement links TRBV30 to TRBJ1-3; D may be TRBD1 (6 bases). CDR1 and CDR2 (germline): GTSNPN, SVGIG (reference sequence). The CDR3 has 13 amino acids. The V end was cut by 4 bases, the J end by 4 bases, with 11 bases between. CDR3 residues: CAWNPGQGNTIYF. CDR3 bases: TGTGCCTGGAATCCGGGACAAGGAAACACCATATATTTT.

This clonotype was picked up many times. CDR3 bases: TGTGCCAGCAGTTTTAGGGGGTTTTACGGCTACACCTTC. It encodes CASSFRGFYGYTF. The chain joins TRBV28 to TRBJ1-2; weak D call: TRBD1 (6 bases). CDR3 length: 13 residues. CDR1 MDHEN and CDR2 SYDVKM come from the germline V gene. Trimming pared 3 bases from V and 8 bases from J, leaving 13 bases between.

This clonotype was seen many times. J is TRBJ2-7 and V is TRBV20-1; D is undetermined. V was pared by 2 bases and J by 5 bases, with 7 bases between. Looked up from germline, CDR1 is DFQATT and CDR2 is SNEGSKA (reference sequence). This CDR3 has 11 residues. The CDR3 DNA is TGCAGTGCTAGAAGGCACGACGAGCAGTACTTC. It yields the protein CSARRHDEQYF.

This clonotype was counted a few times. The chain uses TRBV11-3 and TRBJ2-2, with TRBD1 matching 7 bases. The germline V gene has CDR1 SGHNT and CDR2 YENEEA. The CDR3 has 15 residues. The V and J ends lost 6 bases and 2 bases, in that order; junction bases with no gene match: 6. CDR3 DNA: TGTGCCAGCAGTGAGGGACAGATTAACACCGGGGAGCTGTTTTTT. It specifies CASSEGQINTGELFF.

This chain uses TRBV28 with TRBJ2-5; the D is unclear. The CDR3 length is 14 residues. Germline CDR1 MDHEN, CDR2 SYDVKM. Trimming took 3 bases from V and 0 from J, leaving 8 bases between them. The CDR3, as DNA: TGTGCCAGCAGTTTTTGGAGTTACCAAGAGACCCAGTACTTC. Protein sequence: CASSFWSYQETQYF.

The chain couples TRBV19 to TRBJ1-1; tentative D call: TRBD1 (5 bases). Germline V lookup: CDR1 LNHDA, CDR2 SQIVND (reference sequence). The CDR3 sequence is 19 residues long. The V end was cut by 4 bases, the J end by 0 bases, with 24 bases between. CDR3 DNA sequence: TGTGCCAGTAGTACCAACATACGACTCAGGGACCGGTTGAACACTGAAGCTTTCTTT. Translation: CASSTNIRLRDRLNTEAFF. Looking up the rest from reference TRBV19 and TRBJ1-1 gives the full variable domain: DGGITQSPKYLFRKEGQNVTLSCEQNLNHDAMYWYRQDPGQGLRLIYYSQIVNDFQKGDIAEGYSVSREKKESFPLTVTSAQKNPTAFYLCASSTNIRLRDRLNTEAFFGQGTRLTVV.

This clonotype was detected only a few times. This chain connects TRBV6-2 or TRBV6-3 to TRBJ2-7; no reliable D call. V was pared by 0 bases and J by 6 bases, with 12 bases between. CDR3 size: 14 residues. The germline V gene encodes CDR1 MNHEY and CDR2 SVGEGT. The CDR3 nucleotides are TGTGCCAGCAGTTACTCGATACGCGCAATCGAGCAGTACTTC. Its translation is CASSYSIRAIEQYF.

The gene calls are TRBV3-1 and TRBJ2-1; D may be TRBD1 or TRBD2 (5 bases each). The CDR3 covers 15 residues. Germline lookup yields CDR1 LGHDT and CDR2 YNNKEL (reference sequence). V gave up 4 bases and J gave up 9 bases, with 19 bases separating them. CDR3 loop: CASSRTGPSAGEQFF. Here the CDR3 DNA reads TGTGCCAGCAGCCGAACAGGACCCTCTGCGGGTGAGCAGTTCTTC.

Only a few counts were recorded for this clonotype. The V call is TRBV19, the J call TRBJ2-5, with D maybe TRBD2 (5 bases). The CDR3 runs 14 residues. CDR1 LNHDA and CDR2 SQIVND come from the germline V gene (reference sequence). Trimming pared 3 bases from V and 5 bases from J, leaving 13 bases between. The CDR3 here is CASSISRASETQYF. CDR3 nucleotides: TGTGCCAGTAGTATTTCGAGGGCGTCGGAGACCCAGTACTTC.

In its sample, this clonotype was seen a few times. The rearrangement joins TRBV15 to TRBJ1-1; D uncertain. The germline gives CDR1 LNHNV, CDR2 YYDKDF (reference sequence). The CDR3 length is 14 residues. The germline V and J ends were trimmed by 0 bases and 8 bases, with 13 bases remaining between them. This CDR3 is CATSRDLLSTEAFF. The CDR3 coding sequence is TGTGCCACCAGCAGAGATCTCTTGTCCACAGAAGCTTTCTTT.

This clonotype has more than one count but fewer than ten. This chain connects TRBV29-1 to TRBJ2-7; D unresolved. Germline assignment: CDR1 SQVTM and CDR2 ANQGSEA. Trimming removed 0 bases from V and 5 bases from J, with 14 bases in between. CDR3 length: 14 residues. CDR3 DNA sequence: TGCAGCGTTGAAGATCCTAGGCCGCCTAACGAGCAGTACTTC. This encodes CSVEDPRPPNEQYF.

V gene TRBV19 combines with J gene TRBJ2-5; 8 bases map to TRBD1. V shed 5 bases, J shed 5 bases, and the junction held 7 bases outside the gene matches. The CDR3 loop spans 14 amino acids. The germline V gene has CDR1 LNHDA and CDR2 SQIVND (reference sequence). This CDR3 is CASSGQGGAETQYF. For the CDR3, the DNA is TGTGCCAGTAGTGGACAGGGAGGAGCGGAGACCCAGTACTTC.

This chain joins TRBV18 and TRBJ2-1; D unclear. Trimming took 2 bases from V and 0 from J, leaving 11 bases between them. The CDR3 runs 16 residues. Germline lookup yields CDR1 KGHSH and CDR2 LQKENI. The CDR3 DNA reads TGTGCCAGCTCACCATCACAGCTTAGCTCCTACAATGAGCAGTTCTTC. Amino acid sequence: CASSPSQLSSYNEQFF.

This rearrangement joins TRBV30 to TRBJ2-7, with D perhaps TRBD2 (6 bases). CDR1 and CDR2 from the germline V gene are GTSNPN and SVGIG (reference sequence). Trimming removed 3 bases at V and 0 bases at J, with 12 bases between. This CDR3 region has 14 residues. The CDR3 nucleotides are TGTGCCTGGAGCGCCGGGACTGTCTCCTACGAGCAGTACTTC. This gives the protein CAWSAGTVSYEQYF.

This sequence joins TRBV7-3 and TRBJ2-1; D is tentatively TRBD1 or TRBD2 (5 bases each). CDR3 length equals 15 residues. The germline V gene encodes CDR1 SGHTA and CDR2 FQGTGA. Between the trimmed V and J ends, which lost 5 bases and 3 bases, there was a span of 14 bases. CDR3 amino acids: CASSPQGDYYNEQFF. The CDR3 region has the DNA TGTGCCAGCAGCCCCCAGGGTGACTACTACAATGAGCAGTTCTTC.

This clonotype was observed at least ten times. The gene calls are TRBV28 and TRBJ1-2; D is possibly TRBD1 (6 bases). This CDR3 contains 14 residues. V was shortened by 5 bases and J by 9 bases, with 19 bases between the two germline ends. Per the germline V gene, CDR1 is MDHEN and CDR2 is SYDVKM. Written as DNA, the CDR3 is TGTGCCAGCAGTCCCCCGGGACAAGGTATCCGCTACACCTTC. This encodes CASSPPGQGIRYTF.

J is TRBJ1-5 and V is TRBV20-1; D unresolved. The CDR3 loop spans 17 amino acids. The germline V and J ends were trimmed by 3 bases and 0 bases, with 18 bases remaining between them. In germline, CDR1 is DFQATT, CDR2 SNEGSKA (reference sequence). The CDR3 sequence: CSASSGGTQSSNQPQHF. The CDR3 bases are TGCAGTGCTAGTTCAGGCGGTACCCAATCTAGCAATCAGCCCCAGCATTTT.

V gene TRBV29-1 combines with J gene TRBJ1-2; D is possibly TRBD1 (5 bases). CDR1 SQVTM and CDR2 ANQGSEA come from the germline V gene. The germline V and J ends were trimmed by 8 bases and 3 bases, with 10 bases remaining between them. CDR3 length equals 11 residues. CDR3 in amino acids: CSCRGDYGYTF. The CDR3 DNA sequence: TGCAGCTGTCGAGGGGACTATGGCTACACCTTC.

The chain recombines TRBV25-1 with TRBJ1-2, with TRBD1 matching over 9 bases. The CDR3 has 13 residues. V lost 7 bases to trimming and J lost 7 bases; unmatched junction nucleotides: 7. CDR1 is MGHDK and CDR2 is SYGVNS in the germline V gene. CDR3 residues: CASTRGTGIGYTF. For the CDR3, the DNA is TGTGCCAGCACCCGCGGGACAGGGATTGGCTACACCTTC.

In its sample, this clonotype was seen many times. One end of the junction varies from germline; a read error may be responsible. This sequence joins TRBV5-1 and TRBJ2-7, with TRBD1 matching over 7 bases. The CDR3 runs 12 residues. CDR1 SGHRS and CDR2 YFSETQ come from the germline V gene. The CDR3 protein is CASSLTGVEQYF. CDR3 nucleotide sequence: TGTGCCAGCAGTTTAACAGGGGTCGAGCAGTACTTC.